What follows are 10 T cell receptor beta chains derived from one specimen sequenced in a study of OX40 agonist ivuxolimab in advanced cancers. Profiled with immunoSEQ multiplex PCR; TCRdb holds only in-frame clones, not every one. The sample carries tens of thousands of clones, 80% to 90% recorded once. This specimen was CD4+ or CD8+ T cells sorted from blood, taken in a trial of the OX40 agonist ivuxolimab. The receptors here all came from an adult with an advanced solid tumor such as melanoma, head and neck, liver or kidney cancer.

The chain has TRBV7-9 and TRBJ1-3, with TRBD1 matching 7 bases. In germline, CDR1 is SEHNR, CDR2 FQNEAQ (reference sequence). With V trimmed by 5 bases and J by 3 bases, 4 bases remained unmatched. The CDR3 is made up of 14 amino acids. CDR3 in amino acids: CASSLGTVGNTIYF. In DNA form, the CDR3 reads TGTGCCAGCAGCCTAGGGACAGTTGGAAACACCATATATTTT.

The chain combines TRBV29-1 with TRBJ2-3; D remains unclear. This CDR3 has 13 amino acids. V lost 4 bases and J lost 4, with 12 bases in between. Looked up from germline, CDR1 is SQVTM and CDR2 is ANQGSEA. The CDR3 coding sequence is TGCAGCGTTGTAGAAGGATCAGCAGATACGCAGTATTTT. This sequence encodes CSVVEGSADTQYF.

The CDR3 nucleotides read TGTGCCACCAGCAGAAACCTAGCGGGGGAGCATGCCTCCTACGAGCAGTACTTC. This encodes CATSRNLAGEHASYEQYF. The chain couples TRBV15 to TRBJ2-7; 10 nucleotides match TRBD2. Germline values: CDR1 LNHNV, CDR2 YYDKDF (reference sequence). V shed 2 bases, J shed 0 bases, and the junction held 10 bases outside the gene matches. The CDR3 spans 18 residues. The entire variable domain, with the rest obtained from reference TRBV15 and TRBJ2-7, is as follows: DAMVIQNPRYQVTQFGKPVTLSCSQTLNHNVMYWYQQKSSQAPKLLFHYYDKDFNNEADTPDNFQSRRPNTSFCFLDIRSPGLGDTAMYLCATSRNLAGEHASYEQYFGPGTRLTVT.

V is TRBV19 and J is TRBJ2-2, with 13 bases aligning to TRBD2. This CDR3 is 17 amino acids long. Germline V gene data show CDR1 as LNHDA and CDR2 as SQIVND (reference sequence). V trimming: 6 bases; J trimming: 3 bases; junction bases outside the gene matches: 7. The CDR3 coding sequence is TGTGCCAGTAGGGGTTTAGGACTAGCGGGAGACACCGGGGAGCTGTTTTTT. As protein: CASRGLGLAGDTGELFF.

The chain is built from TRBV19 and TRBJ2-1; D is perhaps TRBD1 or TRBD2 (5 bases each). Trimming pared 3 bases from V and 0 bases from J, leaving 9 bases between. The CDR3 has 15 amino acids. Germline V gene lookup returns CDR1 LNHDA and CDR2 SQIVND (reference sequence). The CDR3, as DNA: TGTGCCAGTAGTATCGGGGCGAGCTCCTACAATGAGCAGTTCTTC. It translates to CASSIGASSYNEQFF.

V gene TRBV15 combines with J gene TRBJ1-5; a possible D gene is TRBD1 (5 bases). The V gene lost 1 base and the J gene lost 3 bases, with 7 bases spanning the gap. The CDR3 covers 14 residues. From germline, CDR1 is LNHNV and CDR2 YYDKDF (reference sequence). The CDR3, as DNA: TGTGCCACCAGCAGAGGACAGAACAATCAGCCCCAGCATTTT. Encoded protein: CATSRGQNNQPQHF.

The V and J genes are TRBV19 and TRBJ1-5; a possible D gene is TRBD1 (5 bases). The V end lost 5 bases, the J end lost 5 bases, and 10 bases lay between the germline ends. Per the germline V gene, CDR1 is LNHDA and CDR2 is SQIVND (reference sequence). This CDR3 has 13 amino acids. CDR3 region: CASSARDDQPQHF. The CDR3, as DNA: TGTGCCAGTAGTGCCAGGGACGATCAGCCCCAGCATTTT. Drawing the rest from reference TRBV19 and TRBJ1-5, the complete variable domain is DGGITQSPKYLFRKEGQNVTLSCEQNLNHDAMYWYRQDPGQGLRLIYYSQIVNDFQKGDIAEGYSVSREKKESFPLTVTSAQKNPTAFYLCASSARDDQPQHFGDGTRLSIL.

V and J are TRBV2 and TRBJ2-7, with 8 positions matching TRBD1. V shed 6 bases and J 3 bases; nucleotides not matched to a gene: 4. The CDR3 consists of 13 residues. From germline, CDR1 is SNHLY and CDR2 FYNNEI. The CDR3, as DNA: TGTGCCAGCAGATCCGGACAGGGCTACGAGCAGTACTTC. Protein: CASRSGQGYEQYF.

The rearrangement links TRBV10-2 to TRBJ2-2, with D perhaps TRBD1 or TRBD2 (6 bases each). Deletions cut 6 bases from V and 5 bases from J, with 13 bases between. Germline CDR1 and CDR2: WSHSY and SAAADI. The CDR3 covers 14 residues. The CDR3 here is CASSVDSGTGELFF. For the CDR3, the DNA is TGCGCCAGCAGCGTGGACAGCGGGACCGGGGAGCTGTTTTTT.

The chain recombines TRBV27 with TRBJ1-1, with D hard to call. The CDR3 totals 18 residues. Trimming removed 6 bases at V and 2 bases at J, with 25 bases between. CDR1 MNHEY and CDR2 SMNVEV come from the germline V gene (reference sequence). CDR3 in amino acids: CASSPWASPRVTNTEAFF. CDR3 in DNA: TGTGCCAGCAGCCCCTGGGCAAGCCCACGAGTGACTAACACTGAAGCTTTCTTT.